This T cell receptor beta chain was identified in a study of Ad26.COV2.S vaccination and SARS-CoV-2 variants. Study conclusions and caveats: Vaccine and placebo recipients had comparable breadth of non-spike TCRs. Using TCR breadth and depth analyses may have led to underestimated total T cell responses.

Treatment of the sample: around 19 received Ad26.COV2.S at low or high dose, single or two shots; 5 received placebo; per-sample allocation not given. Each sample was drawn 63 days after the first injection (of vaccine or placebo). As regards this clone: The antigen remains unidentified.

Method: immunoSEQ multiplex PCR; TCRdb's copy keeps in-frame clones and lacks some. Of 350,000 to 500,000 clones detected, around nine tenths appear once; the ten largest clones hold roughly an eighth. With V trimmed by 4 bases and J by 4 bases, 7 bases remained unmatched. The CDR3 is 14 residues long. The germline V gene has CDR1 SQVTM and CDR2 ANQGSEA. The sequence was obtained from a person between 18 and 60 years old who received the Ad26.COV2.S COVID-19 vaccine or a placebo. V is TRBV29-1 and J is TRBJ2-5; 9 bases align to TRBD2. The sample consisted of peripheral blood, taken in a trial of Ad26.COV2.S vaccine versus placebo. The CDR3 reads CSVGMRLAVETQYF. For the CDR3, the DNA is TGCAGCGTTGGGATGCGACTAGCGGTAGAGACCCAGTACTTC.